Listed below are T cell receptor beta chains from one sample, sequenced in a study of cytomegalovirus exposure and HLA in healthy donors. Here immunoSEQ multiplex PCR was the method, and the copy in TCRdb shows in-frame clones only, minus some. Found here are under 150,000 clones, roughly 82% of them singletons; the top ten hold about 11%. Source material: PBMCs. The source is a male donor in good health and CMV-seropositive. Each CDR3 is given with its conserved first and last residue. A D gene is named only where the DNA matches it firmly. Size tells how often a clone was seen (once, few, many) or the class of an expanded clone, and some rows leave it out.

v_call	j_call	clone_size	d_call	cdr3_aa	cdr3_nt
TRBV7-3	TRBJ2-1	.	.	CASSLQVFDEQFF	TGTGCCAGCAGCTTGCAGGTTTTCGATGAGCAGTTCTTC
TRBV27	TRBJ1-3	.	.	CASSSFRGPSGNTIYF	TGTGCCAGCAGTTCTTTCAGGGGACCCTCTGGAAACACCATATATTTT
TRBV25-1	TRBJ1-1	.	.	CASSERRYTEAFF	TGTGCCAGCAGTGAACGGAGATACACTGAAGCTTTCTTT
TRBV7-8	TRBJ2-3	.	TRBD2	CASSLVGLAGSDTQYF	TGTGCCAGCAGCTTAGTAGGGCTAGCGGGGTCAGATACGCAGTATTTT
TRBV9	TRBJ1-1	.	.	CASSPGGSTEAFF	TGTGCCAGCAGCCCCGGTGGGAGCACTGAAGCTTTCTTT
TRBV28	TRBJ1-3	.	.	CASSFGGQVGNTIYF	TGTGCCAGCAGTTTCGGGGGGCAGGTCGGAAACACCATATATTTT
TRBV30	TRBJ1-1	.	.	CAWSVTGSFMNTEAFF	TGTGCCTGGAGTGTAACAGGCTCCTTCATGAACACTGAAGCTTTCTTT
TRBV16	TRBJ1-1	.	TRBD1	CASSQSARGSTEAFF	TGTGCCAGCAGCCAATCGGCCAGGGGGAGCACTGAAGCTTTCTTT
TRBV7-9	TRBJ2-2	.	.	CASSFRESGELFF	TGTGCCAGCAGCTTCCGGGAGTCCGGGGAGCTGTTTTTT
TRBV18	TRBJ2-7	.	TRBD1	CASSPMRQGTGYEQYF	TGTGCCAGCTCACCAATGAGACAGGGAACGGGTTACGAGCAGTACTTC
TRBV9	TRBJ2-1	.	.	CASSPTNPPGNEQFF	TGTGCCAGCAGCCCGACTAACCCCCCGGGCAATGAGCAGTTCTTC
TRBV18	TRBJ2-7	.	TRBD2	CASNPSGSPSYEQYF	TGTGCCAGCAATCCTAGCGGGAGCCCCTCCTACGAGCAGTACTTC
TRBV18	TRBJ2-7	.	.	CASSPDTYEQYF	TGTGCCAGCTCACCAGACACTTACGAGCAGTACTTC
TRBV11-2	TRBJ2-3	.	TRBD1	CASSLVGGRADTQYF	TGTGCCAGCAGCTTAGTAGGGGGCAGGGCAGATACGCAGTATTTT
TRBV5-1	TRBJ2-5	.	TRBD1	CAIPAGDGRDRGLEETQYF	TGCGCCATCCCGGCGGGGGACGGCCGGGACAGGGGGCTGGAAGAGACCCAGTACTTC
TRBV11-1	TRBJ1-3	.	TRBD1	CASSDQQGRKNTIYF	TGTGCCAGCAGCGACCAACAGGGGCGGAAAAACACCATATATTTT
TRBV6-4	TRBJ2-2	once	.	CASSDSSRHTGELFF	TGTGCCAGCAGTGACTCGAGCAGGCACACCGGGGAGCTGTTTTTT
TRBV2	TRBJ1-1	.	.	CASSLQGQNTEAFF	TGTGCCAGCAGTCTACAGGGTCAGAACACTGAAGCTTTCTTT
TRBV28	TRBJ1-2	.	.	CASSLLQESSNYGYTF	TGTGCCAGCAGTTTATTGCAGGAATCTTCTAACTATGGCTACACCTTC
TRBV19	TRBJ2-2	.	TRBD2	CASRIWTSAIRPTGELFF	TGTGCCAGTAGGATTTGGACTAGCGCGATCCGTCCGACCGGGGAGCTGTTTTTT
TRBV4-3	TRBJ2-3	.	.	CASSQVTGPDTQYF	TGCGCCAGCAGCCAAGTAACAGGTCCGGATACGCAGTATTTT
TRBV28	TRBJ2-5	.	TRBD2	CASTPGGIAGAQETQYF	TGTGCCAGCACCCCCGGGGGAATAGCGGGCGCTCAAGAGACCCAGTACTTC
TRBV4-3	TRBJ2-1	once	TRBD1	CASSQVNRGSNEQFF	TGCGCCAGCAGCCAAGTAAACAGGGGCTCCAATGAGCAGTTCTTC
TRBV10-3	TRBJ2-2	.	TRBD1	CATTWTGAGELFF	TGTGCCACCACCTGGACAGGGGCCGGGGAGCTGTTTTTT
TRBV7-2	TRBJ1-3	few	.	CASSLRDVPFSGNTIYF	TGTGCCAGCAGCTTGCGGGATGTTCCTTTCTCTGGAAACACCATATATTTT
TRBV6-5	TRBJ2-5	.	TRBD2	CASSSLAGETQYF	TGTGCCAGCAGTTCGCTAGCGGGAGAGACCCAGTACTTC
TRBV5-8	TRBJ2-5	.	TRBD2	CAGSFGLAGGERETQYF	TGTGCCGGCAGCTTCGGACTAGCGGGAGGGGAACGGGAGACCCAGTACTTC
TRBV10-3	TRBJ2-1	.	TRBD2	CAISEPSGSTYNEQFF	TGTGCCATCAGTGAACCTAGCGGGAGCACCTACAATGAGCAGTTCTTC
TRBV6-5	TRBJ1-2	.	TRBD1	CASSRGTGAYGYTF	TGTGCCAGCAGTCGCGGGACAGGGGCCTATGGCTACACCTTC
TRBV7-3	TRBJ2-1	few	.	CASSLISSGNEQFF	TGTGCCAGCAGCTTAATTAGCTCGGGGAATGAGCAGTTCTTC
TRBV10-1	TRBJ2-4	.	.	CANPGLRAKNSQYF	TGCGCCAATCCGGGACTGAGAGCCAAAAACAGTCAGTACTTC
TRBV30	TRBJ1-1	.	.	CAWSESRNTEAFF	TGTGCCTGGAGTGAATCCCGGAACACTGAAGCTTTCTTT
TRBV4-2	TRBJ2-2	.	TRBD2	CASEKLAGETGELFF	TGTGCCAGCGAAAAACTAGCGGGAGAAACCGGGGAGCTGTTTTTT
TRBV30	TRBJ1-1	.	.	CAWSWETEAFF	TGTGCCTGGAGTTGGGAGACTGAAGCTTTCTTT
TRBV7-9	TRBJ1-5	.	TRBD1	CSSSPTGASNQPQHF	TGTTCCAGCAGCCCCACAGGGGCTAGCAATCAGCCCCAGCATTTT
TRBV11-2	TRBJ1-5	.	TRBD1	CASSSGTGYQPQHF	TGTGCCAGCAGCTCGGGGACAGGGTATCAGCCCCAGCATTTT
TRBV5-4	TRBJ2-5	.	TRBD1	CASSLAGTGGETQYF	TGTGCCAGCAGCTTGGCCGGGACAGGGGGAGAGACCCAGTACTTC
TRBV30	TRBJ2-7	.	TRBD2	CAWGVGGSIYEQYF	TGTGCCTGGGGGGTGGGCGGGAGCATCTACGAGCAGTACTTC
TRBV4-1	TRBJ2-2	.	TRBD2	CASSQGVLADELFF	TGCGCCAGCAGCCAAGGAGTGCTAGCGGATGAGCTGTTTTTT
TRBV27	TRBJ1-1	.	.	CASSLLDTGTEAFF	TGTGCCAGCAGTTTATTGGACACAGGCACTGAAGCTTTCTTT
TRBV5-1	TRBJ2-7	.	.	CASSLVGGLRYEQYF	TGCGCCAGCAGCTTGGTGGGGGGGCTTCGCTACGAGCAGTACTTC
TRBV5-1	TRBJ2-7	.	TRBD1	CASSSGQGRPYEQYF	TGCGCCAGCAGCTCGGGACAGGGACGACCCTACGAGCAGTACTTC
TRBV7-9	TRBJ1-4	.	.	CASRGDTNEKLFF	TGTGCCAGCCGGGGGGATACTAATGAAAAACTGTTTTTT
TRBV29-1	TRBJ2-5	.	.	CSVEPSVSRTQYF	TGCAGCGTTGAGCCCAGCGTCTCGCGGACCCAGTACTTC